This TCR beta chain was sequenced in a study of response to subunit inactivated influenza vaccine. General observations from the study: Each seasonal flu vaccination may recruit only limited new T cells, authors suggested.

This CDR3 is built from 14 residues. V gave up 5 bases and J gave up 3 bases, with 13 bases separating them. Germline V lookup: CDR1 SGHRS, CDR2 YFSETQ. Many counts were recorded for this clonotype. Its matching antigen is unknown. TCRdb called the RT-PCR reads again in MiXCR, with one record for every CDR3 protein. This table holds some 500,000 distinct CDR3 sequences, about 25% found once. This sequence originates from a man aged 45-60 years who received an inactivated influenza vaccine. The rearrangement uses TRBV5-1 and TRBJ2-3; possibly TRBD1 for D (6 bases). The material was CD4+ T cells sorted from PBMCs, obtained around 5 days after vaccination. CDR3: CASRTGTMTDTQYF. The CDR3 DNA sequence: TGCGCCAGCAGGACCGGGACAATGACAGATACGCAGTATTTT. Together with reference TRBV5-1 and TRBJ2-3, the CDR3 gives the full variable domain: KAGVTQTPRYLIKTRGQQVTLSCSPISGHRSVSWYQQTPGQGLQFLFEYFSETQRNKGNFPGRFSGRQFSNSRSEMNVSTLELGDSALYLCASRTGTMTDTQYFGPGTRLTVL.